This T cell receptor beta chain derives from a study of cytomegalovirus exposure and HLA in healthy donors. Findings and caveats of the study: A highly shared variant cluster was judged a likely technical artifact.

The V and J ends lost 5 bases and 3 bases respectively, with 10 bases between them. The CDR3 runs 12 residues. Germline CDR1 and CDR2: SQVTM and ANQGSEA. The PCR had 60 Vbeta and 13 Jbeta primers. Authors' methods: A later analysis tallied about 80 million unique TCR beta chains, roughly 11 million of them shared. The table came from immunoSEQ multiplex PCR; TCRdb's copy has only in-frame clones and leaves some out. V and J calls and clone size are as listed in that table; D and trimming were resolved from the DNA. The sample contains 150,000 to 200,000 clones, around 88% of which appear only once. Regarding this clone: Its target is not known.

The sequence was collected from a woman aged 18-35 years in good health and CMV-seronegative. What was sequenced was PBMCs. J is TRBJ1-1 and V is TRBV29-1; possibly TRBD1 for D (5 bases). The CDR3 here is CSVSRVDTEAFF. CDR3 nucleotides: TGCAGCGTTTCCAGGGTGGACACTGAAGCTTTCTTT.